Presented here are 12 T cell receptor beta chains from one specimen sequenced in a study of blood T cell repertoires in COVID-19. Libraries were prepared by immunoSEQ multiplex PCR; TCRdb keeps only in-frame clonotypes and omits some of them. The sample lists more than 40,000 clones; less than 95% were seen once. Sample: peripheral blood. The receptor set was obtained from a man aged 65 to 85 with acute or convalescent COVID-19.

The chain has TRBV5-5 and TRBJ2-5, with 7 nucleotides matching TRBD1. The ends lost 3 bases at V and 9 bases at J; junction bases unmatched: 14. The CDR3 totals 15 residues. The V gene's germline CDR1 is SGHKS and CDR2 YYEKEE (reference sequence). The CDR3 sequence is CASSYGTALGVAQYF. CDR3 sequence (DNA): TGTGCCAGCAGCTACGGGACAGCACTAGGGGTGGCCCAGTACTTC.

The J gene is TRBJ2-7, the V gene TRBV4-2; a possible D gene is TRBD1 (5 bases). V dropped 2 bases and J dropped 2 bases, with 10 bases sitting between them. The CDR3 is 14 amino acids. Germline values: CDR1 LGHNA, CDR2 YNFKEQ. The CDR3 region has the DNA TGTGCCAGCAGCCAACATACAGGAACCTACGAGCAGTACTTC. Its translation: CASSQHTGTYEQYF.

The genes are TRBV2 and TRBJ2-7; a weak D match, TRBD1 (6 bases). V lost 5 bases and J 0 bases, leaving 11 bases between the germline ends. There are 14 residues in the CDR3. Germline V gene sequence: CDR1 SNHLY, CDR2 FYNNEI. The CDR3 region is CASSLGQNSYEQYF. In nucleotides, the CDR3 is TGTGCCAGCAGTCTGGGACAAAACTCCTACGAGCAGTACTTC.

The chain recombines TRBV5-6 with TRBJ2-2; 12 nucleotides match TRBD2. Trimming removed 0 bases from V and 7 bases from J; junction bases left unmatched: 7. The CDR3 has 17 amino acids. The V gene's germline CDR1 is SGHDT and CDR2 YYEEEE. This CDR3 reads CASSLGLAGARGGELFF. CDR3 coding DNA: TGTGCCAGCAGCTTGGGACTAGCGGGGGCTAGAGGCGGGGAGCTGTTTTTT.

This chain links TRBV5-4 with TRBJ2-5; 7 nucleotides agree with TRBD1. J was trimmed by 5 bases and V by 4 bases; bases with no gene match: 11. The V gene's germline CDR1 is SGHNT and CDR2 YYREEE (reference sequence). CDR3 length equals 15 residues. CDR3 in amino acids: CASSPTDRWGETQYF. The CDR3 DNA follows: TGTGCCAGCAGCCCCACGGACAGGTGGGGGGAGACCCAGTACTTC. Using reference TRBV5-4 and TRBJ2-5 for the parts outside the CDR3, the full variable domain is ETGVTQSPTHLIKTRGQQVTLRCSSQSGHNTVSWYQQALGQGPQFIFQYYREEENGRGNFPPRFSGLQFPNYSSELNVNALELDDSALYLCASSPTDRWGETQYFGPGTRLLVL.

In DNA form, the CDR3 reads TGTGCCAGCAGCCCCGACAGGGCTCGGATTTACGAGCAGTACTTC. Its protein product is CASSPDRARIYEQYF. The rearrangement uses TRBV7-2 and TRBJ2-7, with 7 bases identical to TRBD1. The trim removed 5 bases at V and 4 bases at J, leaving 11 bases unmatched. Germline CDR1 SGHTA, CDR2 FQGNSA. There are 15 residues in the CDR3.

CDR3 sequence (DNA): TGCGCCAGCAGTCACCTCCCGGGGAATGAGGGCTACACCTTC. Amino acids: CASSHLPGNEGYTF. The chain carries TRBV23-1 and TRBJ1-2; D ambiguous. TRBV23-1 is recorded as an ORF, its role being uncertain. Deletions cut 3 bases from V and 8 bases from J, with 16 bases between. The CDR3 covers 14 residues.

The chain employs TRBV28 and TRBJ2-3; 7 bases align to TRBD1. This CDR3 region has 16 residues. Per the germline V gene, CDR1 is MDHEN and CDR2 is SYDVKM. V was clipped by 4 bases and J by 0 bases; unmatched bases: 7. CDR3 sequence: CASSSGTAISTDTQYF. The CDR3 coding sequence is TGTGCCAGCAGTTCTGGGACAGCAATAAGCACAGATACGCAGTATTTT.

This clone appeared a single time. The J gene is TRBJ2-2, the V gene TRBV3-1 (or the pseudogene TRBV3-2); 9 bases agree with TRBD1. Germline trimming cut 2 bases from V and 4 bases from J; bases unmatched to any gene: 14. The length of the CDR3 is 19 residues. Germline V lookup: CDR1 LGHDT, CDR2 YNNKEL (reference sequence). The CDR3 coding sequence is TGTGCCAGCAGCCAAACAGGGGGCGTTATTGGCAGTGGCACCGGGGAGCTGTTTTTT. This encodes CASSQTGGVIGSGTGELFF.

The chain has TRBV30 and TRBJ1-3; D may be TRBD1 (6 bases). Trimming removed 3 bases from V and 4 bases from J, with 13 bases in between. This CDR3 region has 14 residues. CDR1 is GTSNPN and CDR2 is SVGIG in the germline V gene (reference sequence). CDR3 nucleotides: TGTGCCTGGAGCCGGGGGGCGAGGGGAAACACCATATATTTT. It codes for CAWSRGARGNTIYF.

The rearrangement links TRBV14 to TRBJ2-3, with 9 bases fitting TRBD1. The CDR3 is 13 residues long. CDR1 and CDR2 (germline): SGHDN, FVKESK. V was pared by 5 bases and J by 6 bases, with 3 bases of the junction left unmatched. The CDR3 nucleotides are TGTGCCAGCAGCGGACAGGGGTCGGATACGCAGTATTTT. Protein product: CASSGQGSDTQYF.

This clone was recorded a few times. This rearrangement joins TRBV27 to TRBJ2-7; 8 positions match TRBD1. The germline CDR1 and CDR2 sequences are MNHEY and SMNVEV (reference sequence). This CDR3 region has 15 residues. V dropped 3 bases and J dropped 4; count of bases not matched to a gene: 8. CDR3 loop: CASSFRTGKVYEQYF. The CDR3 coding sequence is TGTGCCAGCAGTTTTAGGACAGGGAAGGTATACGAGCAGTACTTC.